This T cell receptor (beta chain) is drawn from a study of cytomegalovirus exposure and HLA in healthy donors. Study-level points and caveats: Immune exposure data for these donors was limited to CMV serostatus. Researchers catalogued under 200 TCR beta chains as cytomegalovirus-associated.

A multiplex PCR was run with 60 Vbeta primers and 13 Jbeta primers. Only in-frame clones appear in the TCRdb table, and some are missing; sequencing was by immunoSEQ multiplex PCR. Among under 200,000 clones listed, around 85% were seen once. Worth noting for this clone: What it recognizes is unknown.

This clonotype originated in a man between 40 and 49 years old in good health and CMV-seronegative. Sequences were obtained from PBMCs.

DNA of the CDR3: TGCGCCAGCAGCTTGTCCCCGGTTTCAGGGACTGAAGCTTTCTTT. It codes for CASSLSPVSGTEAFF. This chain connects TRBV5-1 to TRBJ1-1, with D possibly being TRBD1 (5 bases). CDR1 is SGHRS, CDR2 YFSETQ, per germline. This CDR3 spans 15 amino acids. V gave up 1 base and J gave up 5 bases, with 15 bases separating them.